The 4 T cell receptor beta chains below were found in one sample sequenced in a study of response to subunit inactivated influenza vaccine. TCRdb ran MiXCR on the RT-PCR reads and lists one entry per CDR3 protein. The top ten hold 7.6% of the sample, which has 650,000 or so distinct CDR3 sequences, 14% seen once. The input for sequencing was PBMCs from blood, taken 14 days before vaccination. All receptors derive from a man aged 50 to 60 who received an inactivated influenza vaccine.

This clonotype has a handful of counts. The gene calls are TRBV3-1 and TRBJ2-2; the D gene could be TRBD1 or TRBD2 (5 bases each). Trimming pared 0 bases from V and 5 bases from J, leaving 22 bases between. The CDR3 totals 19 residues. Germline-derived CDR1 and CDR2 are LGHDT and YNNKEL (reference sequence). The CDR3 DNA sequence: TGTGCCAGCAGCCAAGATCGCCCAATCTCGGGGACCTGGACCGGGGAGCTGTTTTTT. Encoded protein: CASSQDRPISGTWTGELFF. Full variable domain (missing parts from reference TRBV3-1 and TRBJ2-2): DTAVSQTPKYLVTQMGNDKSIKCEQNLGHDTMYWYKQDSKKFLKIMFSYNNKELIINETVPNRFSPKSPDKAHLNLHINSLELGDSAVYFCASSQDRPISGTWTGELFFGEGSRLTVL.

V gene TRBV3-1 combines with J gene TRBJ2-5, with D unresolved. V was pared by 0 bases and J by 5 bases, with 7 bases between. Germline assignment: CDR1 LGHDT and CDR2 YNNKEL (reference sequence). This CDR3 has 13 amino acids. CDR3 residues: CASSQDPWETQYF. In DNA form, the CDR3 reads TGTGCCAGCAGCCAAGACCCGTGGGAGACCCAGTACTTC.

A few counts support this clonotype. The chain carries TRBV5-1 and TRBJ1-3; no clear D. CDR3 length equals 13 residues. Germline V CDR1 and CDR2: SGHRS, YFSETQ. Deletions cut 9 bases from V and 0 bases from J, with 10 bases between. CDR3 DNA: TGCGCCACCCGCGAGATCTCTGGAAACACCATATATTTT. This encodes CATREISGNTIYF.

This clonotype was detected only a few times. The rearrangement joins TRBV9 to TRBJ2-1, with D unresolved. The CDR3 covers 14 residues. The germline V gene encodes CDR1 SGDLS and CDR2 YYNGEE. V lost 3 bases and J 0 bases, leaving 7 bases between the germline ends. CDR3 residues: CASSATSSYNEQFF. In nucleotides, the CDR3 is TGTGCCAGCAGCGCGACGTCCTCCTACAATGAGCAGTTCTTC.